This TCR beta chain was sequenced in a study of T cell repertoires in cytomegalovirus infection (dated by TCRdb to between 2019 and 2020). About the investigation overall: Donor HLA type was relevant to the analysis, as public TCR beta signatures indicated carriage of CMV infection together with the matching HLA type. The paper as a whole reports these results and caveats: In both this cohort and an independent cohort of some 380 donors, the cumulative frequency of public TCR beta family members distinguished carriers of CMV infection plus the relevant HLA type. The ex vivo response was dominated by HLA-C-restricted CMV-specific TCR beta clonotypes, which also provided the single most frequent clonotype in two of eight donors.

The junction shows trimming of 3 bases on V and 0 bases on J, plus 12 bases between the germline ends. The germline V gene sets CDR1 to SGHRS and CDR2 to YFSETQ. From the cysteine up to the phenylalanine, the CDR3 has a length of 16 residues. This entry keeps only the CDR3 DNA: 48 bases, framed from base 1. Sequencing was carried out with an Illumina HiSeq 1500. The public reads were reprocessed in TCRdb via fastp at Q25 and MiXCR, keeping in-frame beta chains. Rows merge per CDR3 protein into single entries with the most common DNA and genes. The sample includes approximately 490,000 distinct CDR3 sequences, with 11% observed a single time. 10% to 13% of the sample goes to the ten largest clones. Comment on this clonotype: The antigen it recognizes is unknown. The sample holds no much larger clone one base away, and base qualities are not on file.

The sequenced sample consisted of PBMCs. This sequence originates from a human donor in good health (CMV status not recorded). Some clones in this sample may be carry-over from other donors' samples. The sequence joins TRBV5-1 to TRBJ2-2; the D call is possibly TRBD1 or TRBD2, each sharing 5 bases. The sequenced DNA: TGCGCCAGCAGCTACTCGGGGACGTCGAACACCGGGGAGCTGTTTTTT. This yields the protein CASSYSGTSNTGELFF.